This TCR beta chain was profiled in a study of cytomegalovirus exposure and HLA in healthy donors. Study at large: The roughly 670 first-cohort repertoires and the 100 to 150 validation repertoires shared the same platform, a later analysis reported. Findings of the study overall: One later analysis, an examination of the 120 or so validation repertoires, found that first-cohort TCR clusters tended to co-occur in them. Cytomegalovirus-associated TCR beta chains were listed, numbering 150 to 200.

Donors came from a validation cohort of over a hundred subjects, distinct from the first 666-subject cohort. Trimming took 0 bases from V and 3 from J; bases not matched to a gene: 3. Germline V gene lookup returns CDR1 SGHRS and CDR2 YFSETQ. CDR3 length: 15 amino acids. Sequencing was performed with immunoSEQ multiplex PCR; in TCRdb, only in-frame clones are kept and a portion is missing. Of hundreds of thousands of clones listed, approximately 87% are singletons. Turning to this clone: Its antigen is not known.

Specimen: PBMCs. The V gene is TRBV5-1, the J gene TRBJ1-1, with 9 positions matching TRBD1. The sequence came from a young woman in good health and CMV-seronegative. DNA for the CDR3: TGCGCCAGCAGCTTGGAGGGGACAGGGTACACTGAAGCTTTCTTT. It specifies CASSLEGTGYTEAFF.